This T cell receptor beta chain stems from a study of cytomegalovirus exposure and HLA in healthy donors listed by TCRdb under 2017. Turning to the overall study: In an earlier analysis of under 750 of the donors, approximately 260 Gb of sequence data and roughly 100 million unique TCR beta sequences from roughly 190 million T cells were reported. An early release that covered 500 to 800 HLA-typed donors contained around 300 gigabases of sequencing data and tens of millions of unique TCR sequences. Of the roughly 430 genotyped donors, 81% fell in the genetic ancestry cluster associated with self-reported Caucasian donors. The study aimed to test whether signatures of past pathogen exposure could be identified by cataloging public T cell receptors. Using immunosequencing, the study profiled T cell repertoires from 666 subjects and related those repertoires to cytomegalovirus serostatus. Besides the first cohort of about 730 subjects, a separate validation cohort made up of 120 or so different subjects was used. To predict cytomegalovirus infection status, the study brought together high-throughput TCR immunosequencing, statistical association of individual TCRs with disease status, and machine learning. In a later analysis, previously published TCR beta repertoires from about 670 donors were re-analyzed and high-resolution HLA genotyping was added so that TCR occurrence patterns could be studied. In the later analysis, no new phenotypic data were used to find candidate immune exposures; instead, reliance was placed on TCR beta sequences and their occurrence across donors. In an earlier analysis of more than 550 of the donors, high-throughput TCR beta sequencing was used to judge whether each TCR beta V gene segment behaved as functional or pseudogenic. Alongside the repertoire data, information on donor age, sex, ethnicity and CMV serostatus was compiled. Genome-wide SNP genotypes for about 55% of the 666 donors were used in a later genetic analysis, which treated that subset as a discovery cohort. All discovery cohort repertoires had been generated on a single sequencing platform. Both class I and class II loci were covered by HLA typing, at four-digit resolution. Typing coverage varied by locus: roughly 620-640 donors for A, B, C, DRB1 and DQB1; more than 500 for DQA1; about 600 for DPA1; more than 450 for DPB1. Four to six DR-DQ haplotypes were handled as single units for association and clustering because linkage in the cohort was strong. Across roughly 420 genotyped donors of the cohort, an average of roughly 230,000 unique TCR beta nucleotide sequences per donor were sequenced, and approximately 17% of those sequences were non-productive.

To prepare the library, the immunoSEQ multiplex PCR assay was applied. For the multiplex PCR, a mixture combining 60 forward primers for TCR Vbeta segments and 13 reverse primers for TCR Jbeta segments was used. The CDR3 region of rearranged TCR beta genes was amplified from genomic DNA with a multiplex PCR assay. On the Illumina HiSeq System, the amplified TCR beta libraries were sequenced as 87-base-pair reads. Concerning the study's data processing: In a later analysis, some 80 million unique TCR beta chains were counted across the 500 to 700 repertoires, and approximately 11 million of these chains were shared by at least two donors. To remove PCR and sequencing errors, raw reads were error-corrected and collapsed into unique sequences using a nearest-neighbor algorithm that merged closely related sequences. V, D and J gene segments were assigned by aligning CDR3 sequences to IMGT reference sequences. For a sequence to be retained, a match of at least six nucleotides was required to both a V gene segment and a J gene segment. A rearrangement counted as productive if the CDR3 had no stop codons and remained in frame with V and J, and every other rearrangement counted as non-productive. Following IMGT convention, CDR3 was defined as the stretch from the second conserved V-encoded cysteine up to the conserved J-encoded phenylalanine. In an earlier analysis of 550 to 650 of the donors, sequences lacking an unambiguous match to a single V gene segment were excluded. An earlier analysis of 587 of the donors classified V segments as functional when productive rearrangements were above 56.7% and as segregating when the standard deviation between donors was above 5%. A statistical classification framework was developed to diagnose cytomegalovirus status using the catalog of TCR beta chain sequences. A later analysis assigned V and J genes by comparing TCR nucleotide sequences with IMGT/GENE-DB human TR gene sequences. The TCRdist pipeline was used in a later analysis to assign CDR3 sequences and most-parsimonious VDJ recombination scenarios. In a later analysis, every TCR beta chain was defined by the combination of its CDR3 amino acid sequence and its V-gene family, and reads without a unique V-gene family were dropped. To address suspected cross-contamination and a sequencing artifact, a later analysis removed approximately 590 highly shared, low-generation-probability nucleotide sequences. In a later analysis, a clonal expansion index was calculated for each public chain from normalized within-repertoire ranks of inferred template counts. Generation probabilities in a later analysis came from a VDJ recombination model fitted to out-of-frame rearrangements, and those results were checked against IGoR. In a later analysis, TCR-TCR, TCR-HLA and TCR-CMV co-occurrence was scored with hypergeometric tests, and a repertoire-size bias correction was applied to TCR pairs. In a later analysis, false discovery rates were estimated by permuting HLA or CMV assignments 20 times. In a later analysis, co-occurring TCRs were grouped using DBSCAN, with TCRdist sequence similarity added in when clustering inside HLA-allele-positive subsets. Repertoires with fewer than 30,000 or more than 120,000 public chains, plus five repertoires with anomalous nucleotide sharing, were excluded from co-occurrence clustering. The table was pulled from immuneACCESS by TCRdb, which kept in-frame rearrangements only. Such tables lose some clones; where checked, under half of the loss comes from unresolved V genes, and the rest has no known cause. V, J and clone size derive from that table, while D and trimming were established from the DNA sequence. Recorded for this sample are some 220,000 clones; approximately 84% of them occurred a single time. About 0.58% of the sample lies in the top ten.

The germline V gene specifies MNHNS as CDR1 and SASEGT as CDR2. V lost 2 bases and J lost 2 bases; the stretch between them is 17 bases long. The CDR3 covers 17 residues, taking in both the cysteine and the phenylalanine. The read is trimmed to its CDR3 DNA, 51 bases read in frame from base 1. The investigation overall reported the following: A further reported finding was that TCR beta sequences accurately predicted the HLA-A and HLA-B alleles for most subjects in the first cohort. A total of 150 to 200 TCR beta chains were listed by the study as associated with cytomegalovirus. A few of the identified cytomegalovirus-associated TCR beta chains were confirmed in vitro to be specific for cytomegalovirus antigens. Broadly in line with IMGT annotations, most TCR beta V segments showed up in productive rearrangements about 87% or about 30% of the time in an earlier analysis of 587 of the donors. In a later genetic analysis, fewer N-insertions in productive TCRs were reported among donors in an Asian-associated ancestry cluster than the 666-donor mean. In a later analysis, HLA-associated TCR beta chains showed more clonal expansion and lower generation probabilities than non-associated chains that were equally common. Because the 87-base-pair reads could not distinguish some IMGT-functional V segments, including TRBV6-2 and TRBV6-3, those segments were excluded. When HLA alleles, especially DR and DQ, strongly co-occurred, TCR associations were difficult to assign to individual alleles. According to a later analysis, parvovirus B19, influenza, CMV and Epstein-Barr virus appeared linked to several top co-occurrence clusters. The sequencing pipeline was judged likely to have produced a cluster of highly shared sequence variants as a technical artifact. A later genetic analysis associated a missense DCLRE1C variant with V-gene and J-gene trimming of TCR beta chains, and an independent cohort replicated the association. Across donors, most TCR sequences were observed very rarely, whereas some public TCRs were present in many individuals. In this cohort, only TCR beta chains were sequenced, and detectable features were limited by the absence of alpha or paired-chain data. Because counts were too low, roughly 17 rarely observed V segments, including chromosome 9 orphons, were left out of the earlier analysis of over 550 of the donors. According to a later analysis, TCR association rates differed among HLA loci, with DRB1 alleles showing the most associated TCRs and HLA-C alleles showing the fewest. Because some donors lacked HLA typing at each locus, the association tests relied only on the typed subset. The authors suggested that the approach could potentially be generalized to other disease states and immunological phenotypes. At a false discovery rate of 0.05, a later analysis linked roughly 17,000 TCR beta sequences to specific HLA alleles. Presence/absence analyses assumed roughly uniform sequencing depth across donors, an assumption that may not hold. In both the original and validation cohorts, the classifier was reported to diagnose cytomegalovirus status with high specificity and sensitivity. A later analysis found that most CMV-associated TCR beta chains appeared HLA-restricted, with HLA associations seemingly driven largely by CMV exposure. Linkage disequilibrium might explain the correlated functional status among segregating V segments, but an unknown experimental factor could not be excluded. CMV serostatus was the only immune exposure information available for the cohort.

Note on this clone: It has no known antigen specificity. No per-base quality is available; no much larger clone lies one base away.

The cohort consisted of 600 or so healthy bone marrow donors. Cohort members were all nominally healthy when sampled, although unrecorded immune exposures were likely present. The donor tested CMV seronegative and was one of the 352 seronegative cohort members. A peripheral blood sample was provided by each donor, and peripheral blood mononuclear cells were used for TCR beta sequencing. The Qiagen DNeasy Blood Extraction Kit was used to extract genomic DNA from the blood cell samples. The sequencing sample was made of PBMCs. The TCR originated in a woman aged 40 to 55 in good health and CMV-seronegative. Recombination joined TRBV6-1 with TRBJ2-3; tentative D gene TRBD1, with 5 bases matching. The CDR3 here reads CASSETPGDSYTDTQYF. Here is the DNA: TGTGCCAGCAGTGAAACCCCAGGAGACAGCTACACAGATACGCAGTATTTT.